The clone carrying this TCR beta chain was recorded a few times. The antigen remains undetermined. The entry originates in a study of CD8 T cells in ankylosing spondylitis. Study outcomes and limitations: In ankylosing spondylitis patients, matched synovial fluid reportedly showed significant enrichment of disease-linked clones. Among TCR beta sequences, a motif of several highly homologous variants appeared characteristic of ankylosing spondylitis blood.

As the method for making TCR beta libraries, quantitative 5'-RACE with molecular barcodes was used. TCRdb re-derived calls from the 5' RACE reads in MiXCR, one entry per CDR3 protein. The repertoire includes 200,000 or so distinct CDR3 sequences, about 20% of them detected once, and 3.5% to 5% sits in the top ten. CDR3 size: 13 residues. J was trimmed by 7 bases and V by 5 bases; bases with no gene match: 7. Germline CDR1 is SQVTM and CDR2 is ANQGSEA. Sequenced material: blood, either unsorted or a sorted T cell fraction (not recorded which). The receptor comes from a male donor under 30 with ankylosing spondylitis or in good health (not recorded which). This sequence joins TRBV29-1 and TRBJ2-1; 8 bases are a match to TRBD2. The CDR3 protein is CSVFGRALNEQFF. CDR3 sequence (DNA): TGCAGCGTTTTCGGGAGGGCCCTAAATGAGCAGTTCTTC.